A single sample is the source of the 10 T cell receptor beta chains below, sequenced in a study of cytomegalovirus exposure and HLA in healthy donors. The PCR contained 60 Vbeta and 13 Jbeta primers. Only in-frame clones appear in the TCRdb table, and some are missing; sequencing was by immunoSEQ multiplex PCR. The sample records some 120,000 clones, roughly four fifths being singletons. Sequenced input: PBMCs. All receptors derive from a woman aged 18-35 years in good health and CMV-seronegative.

This chain joins TRBV5-4 and TRBJ1-2, with TRBD1 matching 7 bases. Losses at the gene ends were 2 bases for V and 8 bases for J; bases not matched to a gene: 9. Germline lookup yields CDR1 SGHNT and CDR2 YYREEE (reference sequence). CDR3 size: 14 residues. CDR3 loop: CASSFRQGLGGYTF. The CDR3 DNA follows: TGTGCCAGCAGCTTTAGACAGGGATTAGGGGGCTACACCTTC. The whole variable domain, filled in from reference TRBV5-4 and TRBJ1-2, reads ETGVTQSPTHLIKTRGQQVTLRCSSQSGHNTVSWYQQALGQGPQFIFQYYREEENGRGNFPPRFSGLQFPNYSSELNVNALELDDSALYLCASSFRQGLGGYTFGSGTRLTVV.

This clone came up once. The rearrangement links TRBV7-8 to TRBJ2-7; 9 nucleotides line up with TRBD1. CDR1 SGHVS and CDR2 FQNEAQ come from the germline V gene. V trimming: 4 bases; J trimming: 4 bases; junction bases outside the gene matches: 5. The CDR3 totals 14 residues. CDR3 sequence reads: CASSSTGGFYEQYF. The CDR3 nucleotides read TGTGCCAGCAGCTCAACAGGGGGCTTTTACGAGCAGTACTTC.

The chain uses TRBV19 and TRBJ2-7; maybe TRBD2 (5 bases). The V and J ends lost 5 bases and 6 bases respectively, with 11 bases between them. CDR3 length equals 12 residues. CDR1 and CDR2 from the germline V gene are LNHDA and SQIVND (reference sequence). CDR3 amino acids: CASSLIGGEQYF. The CDR3 nucleotides are TGTGCCAGTAGTCTCATCGGAGGCGAGCAGTACTTC.

Only one count was recorded for this clone. Here the CDR3 omits its conserved ending phenylalanine or tryptophan, so a read error is the likely source. The gene calls are TRBV2 and TRBJ1-1; a weak D match, TRBD1 (6 bases). In germline, CDR1 is SNHLY, CDR2 FYNNEI. This CDR3 comprises 13 residues. V gave up 7 bases and J gave up 1 base, with 10 bases separating them. DNA of the CDR3: TGTGCCAGCACCACGACAGGGAACACTGAAGCTTTCGTT. Its protein product is CASTTTGNTEAFV.

This clone was detected a few times. Here the CDR3 reads CASSEGTGTDTQYF. DNA for the CDR3: TGTGCCAGCAGTGAAGGGACAGGTACAGATACGCAGTATTTT. This chain links TRBV2 with TRBJ2-3; 7 bases map to TRBD1. V was pared by 1 base and J by 3 bases, with 1 base of the junction left unmatched. The CDR3 length is 14 residues. Germline values: CDR1 SNHLY, CDR2 FYNNEI.

CDR3 sequence (DNA): TGTGCCAGCAGTTTCGGCGGGGGCAAATCCCGTGAGCAGTTCTTC. Residues: CASSFGGGKSREQFF. The chain combines TRBV28 with TRBJ2-1; maybe TRBD2 (7 bases). Trimming stripped 3 bases from V and 9 bases from J, with 18 bases between. Germline V lookup: CDR1 MDHEN, CDR2 SYDVKM. The CDR3 consists of 15 residues.

The V and J genes are TRBV28 and TRBJ1-2, with TRBD1 matching 9 bases. CDR1 is MDHEN and CDR2 is SYDVKM in the germline V gene. The CDR3 contains 14 residues. The trim removed 6 bases at V and 6 bases at J, leaving 8 bases unmatched. The CDR3 here is CASRGQGEIDGYTF. Written as DNA, the CDR3 is TGTGCCAGCAGGGGACAGGGCGAGATTGATGGCTACACCTTC.

This chain joins TRBV6-1 and TRBJ1-2; 12 bases line up with TRBD1. Trimming cost V 5 bases and J 4 bases; bases outside gene matches: 2. Germline V lookup: CDR1 MNHNS, CDR2 SASEGT. CDR3 length equals 14 residues. CDR3 sequence reads: CASSRDRGLYGYTF. The CDR3, as DNA: TGTGCCAGCAGTCGGGACAGGGGGCTCTATGGCTACACCTTC.

With respect to this clone: This specimen includes other DNA sequences encoding the same CDR3. V usage is TRBV2 and J usage is TRBJ2-1; D remains unclear. V lost 5 bases, J lost 0 bases, and 8 bases lay in between. CDR3 length: 14 residues. Germline V gene sequence: CDR1 SNHLY, CDR2 FYNNEI. The CDR3 loop reads CASSQDSSYNEQFF. DNA of the CDR3: TGTGCCAGCAGTCAGGATAGCTCCTACAATGAGCAGTTCTTC.

The V and J genes are TRBV27 and TRBJ1-1, with D possibly TRBD1 on 5 matching bases. Germline values: CDR1 MNHEY, CDR2 SMNVEV (reference sequence). V was shortened by 10 bases and J by 1 base, with 16 bases between the two germline ends. This CDR3 region has 14 residues. Here the CDR3 reads CATWGRGRNTEAFF. The CDR3 DNA is TGTGCCACCTGGGGAAGGGGTAGGAACACTGAAGCTTTCTTT.